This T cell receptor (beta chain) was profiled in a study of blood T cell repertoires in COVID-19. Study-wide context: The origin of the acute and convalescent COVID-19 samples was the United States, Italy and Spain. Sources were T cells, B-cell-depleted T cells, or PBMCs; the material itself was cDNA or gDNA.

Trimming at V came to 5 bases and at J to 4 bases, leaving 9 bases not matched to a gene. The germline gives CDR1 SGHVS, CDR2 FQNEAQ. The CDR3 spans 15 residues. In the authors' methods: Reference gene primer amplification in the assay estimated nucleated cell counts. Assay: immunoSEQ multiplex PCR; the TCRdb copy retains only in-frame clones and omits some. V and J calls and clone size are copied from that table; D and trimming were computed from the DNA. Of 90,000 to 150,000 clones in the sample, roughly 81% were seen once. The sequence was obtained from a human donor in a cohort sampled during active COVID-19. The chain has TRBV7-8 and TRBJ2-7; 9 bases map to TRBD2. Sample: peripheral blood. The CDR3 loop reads CASSAYSGGTYEQYF. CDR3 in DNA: TGTGCCAGCAGCGCCTATAGCGGGGGTACTTACGAGCAGTACTTC.